This T cell receptor (beta chain) was recovered during a study of blood T cell repertoires in COVID-19. Study-wide context: COVID-19 samples collected from the United States, Italy and Spain covered acute and convalescent phases. PBMCs, B-cell-depleted T cells, or T cells provided the cDNA or gDNA that made up the material.

Original analysis: Reference gene primer amplification in the assay estimated nucleated cell counts. Profiling relied on immunoSEQ multiplex PCR, and the TCRdb table lists in-frame clones only, not all of them. That table furnishes V, J and clone size, whereas the DNA furnished D and trimming. There are fewer than 350,000 clones in the sample; 80% to 90% occur only once, and 2.2% lies in the top ten. With 0 bases clipped from V and 5 bases from J, the junction kept 7 bases outside the gene matches. The CDR3 extends over 16 amino acids. The germline gives CDR1 LGHNA, CDR2 YNFKEQ. Cohort assignment relied on participant-reported clinical history.

The V gene is TRBV4-2, the J gene TRBJ2-5, with TRBD2 identical over 9 bases. The origin of this receptor is a man younger than 40 who had recovered from COVID-19. The specimen was PBMCs or T cells enriched from blood (not recorded which). Here the CDR3 DNA reads TGTGCCAGCAGCCAAGATTCGAGCGGGGGGATCGAGACCCAGTACTTC. Protein: CASSQDSSGGIETQYF.